This entry is about one T cell receptor beta chain. The data originate from a study of long-term antiretroviral therapy in people with HIV. At survey level, the immunoSEQ assay was run in its v3.0 version. Libraries were prepared by immunoSEQ multiplex PCR; TCRdb keeps only in-frame clonotypes and omits some of them. The data contain about 24,000 clones, 87% of them singletons. The CDR3 runs to 16 residues. Looked up from germline, CDR1 is LNHDA and CDR2 is SQIVND (reference sequence). V lost 1 base to trimming and J lost 1 base, with 14 bases between them. This clonotype was sampled from a man in his fifties or sixties with HIV. Here the sequenced sample was unsorted PBMCs, taken 1.8 years before starting antiretroviral therapy. This chain connects TRBV19 to TRBJ2-7; a weak D match, TRBD2 (6 bases). CDR3 region: CASSIAGEEGSYEQYF. CDR3 sequence (DNA): TGTGCCAGTAGTATAGCGGGGGAAGAAGGGTCCTACGAGCAGTACTTC.